These 30 T cell receptor beta chains were all obtained from the same sample, sequenced in a study of T-cell reconstitution after alpha-beta-depleted transplantation in children. Unique molecular identifiers featured in how the TCRbeta library was prepared. TCRdb called the PCR reads again in MiXCR, with one record for every CDR3 protein. The sample includes about 980,000 distinct CDR3 sequences, 25% to 35% of them seen just once. The sample in question was PBMCs, mostly from graft donor cells, obtained 360 days after TCRalphabeta/CD19-depleted stem cell transplant. These receptors all stem from a boy younger than two who had a stem cell transplant for SCID, so the T cells may come from the graft donor.

The CDR3 coding sequence is TGTGCCAGCAGTTACGAGGCGAGCTCCTACAATGAGCAGTTCTTC. Residues: CASSYEASSYNEQFF. The V gene is TRBV6-5, the J gene TRBJ2-1; D is undetermined. In germline, CDR1 is MNHEY, CDR2 SVGAGI. V was shortened by 2 bases and J by 0 bases, with 8 bases between the two germline ends. This CDR3 is 15 amino acids long.

V is TRBV6-2 or TRBV6-3 and J is TRBJ1-5; 7 bases fit TRBD1. Germline CDR1 reads MNHEY; CDR2 reads SVGEGT. The CDR3 is 15 amino acids. V was clipped by 4 bases and J by 3 bases; unmatched bases: 6. CDR3 residues: CASSLWDSLNQPQHF. The CDR3 coding sequence is TGTGCCAGCAGTTTATGGGACAGCCTCAATCAGCCCCAGCATTTT.

The CDR3 sequence is CASSEDENTEAFF. Written as DNA, the CDR3 is TGTGCCAGCAGTGAGGACGAGAACACTGAAGCTTTCTTT. The chain is built from TRBV6-2 or TRBV6-3 and TRBJ1-1, with D unresolved. V was clipped by 5 bases and J by 1 base, with 8 bases between them. Germline V CDR1 and CDR2: MNHEY, SVGEGT. The CDR3 has 13 amino acids.

The chain combines TRBV4-2 with TRBJ2-1, with 10 bases matching TRBD2. Looked up from germline, CDR1 is LGHNA and CDR2 is YNFKEQ. CDR3 size: 11 residues. The CDR3 DNA sequence: TGTGCGGCTAGCGGGGGACTTGAGCAGTTCTTC. Translation: CAASGGLEQFF.

This clonotype has only a few counts. This chain uses TRBV15 with TRBJ2-7; TRBD1 aligns across 7 bases. In germline, CDR1 is LNHNV, CDR2 YYDKDF (reference sequence). The CDR3 has 17 amino acids. The V gene end was trimmed by 3 bases and the J gene end by 0 bases; junction bases not matched to a gene: 11. This chain's CDR3 is CATSRYLQGSSSYEQYF. The DNA for the CDR3 is TGTGCCACCAGCAGGTACCTACAGGGGAGCAGCTCCTACGAGCAGTACTTC.

V usage is TRBV28 and J usage is TRBJ2-5; 12 bases map to TRBD2. In germline, CDR1 is MDHEN, CDR2 SYDVKM. The CDR3 has 16 amino acids. V lost 5 bases, J lost 2 bases, and 6 bases stayed unmatched. The CDR3 loop reads CASSHGLAGPQETQYF. CDR3 coding DNA: TGTGCCAGCAGTCACGGACTAGCGGGGCCACAAGAGACCCAGTACTTC.

The chain carries TRBV27 and TRBJ1-2; 9 bases are a match to TRBD1. J lost 1 base, V lost 5 bases, and 8 bases had no gene match. This CDR3 has 16 amino acids. Germline CDR1 and CDR2: MNHEY and SMNVEV (reference sequence). Written as DNA, the CDR3 is TGTGCCAGCAGTCCCTCCGGACAGGGGTTTAACTATGGCTACACCTTC. Protein product: CASSPSGQGFNYGYTF.

This clonotype was seen a few times. For the CDR3, the DNA is TGTGCCAGCAGCTTGAGAGTTAAAGCAACCCACACTGAAGCTTTCTTT. It is translated as CASSLRVKATHTEAFF. The V gene is TRBV5-6, the J gene TRBJ1-1; no firm D call. The CDR3 runs 16 residues. Germline CDR1 reads SGHDT; CDR2 reads YYEEEE. V dropped 1 base and J dropped 3 bases, with 16 bases sitting between them.

The rearrangement joins TRBV5-1 to TRBJ1-1; tentatively, D is TRBD1 (5 bases). The CDR3 runs 16 residues. V lost 3 bases to trimming and J lost 0 bases, with 15 bases between them. The germline gives CDR1 SGHRS, CDR2 YFSETQ. The chain's CDR3 is CASSSISDSLNTEAFF. CDR3 sequence (DNA): TGCGCCAGCAGCTCGATCTCTGACAGTCTGAACACTGAAGCTTTCTTT.

This clonotype came up a few times. The gene calls are TRBV5-8 and TRBJ2-1; TRBD1 aligns across 8 bases. The CDR3 runs 15 residues. The V segment lost 1 base and the J segment 6 bases; nucleotides outside the gene matches: 6. Looked up from germline, CDR1 is SGHTS and CDR2 is YDEGEE. The chain's CDR3 is CASSLFMTGVNEQFF. The CDR3 DNA reads as TGTGCCAGCAGCTTGTTCATGACAGGGGTCAATGAGCAGTTCTTC.

The rearrangement uses TRBV29-1 and TRBJ1-5, with a tentative D call TRBD1 (5 bases). Germline V gene lookup returns CDR1 SQVTM and CDR2 ANQGSEA. The CDR3 runs to 12 residues. V lost 4 bases and J lost 6, with 10 bases in between. For the CDR3, the DNA is TGCAGCGTTGCAGGGTCCGGTCAGCCCCAGCATTTT. Its protein is CSVAGSGQPQHF.

This clonotype was observed a single time. The genes are TRBV5-1 and TRBJ2-3; D may be TRBD2 (7 bases). Germline V gene sequence: CDR1 SGHRS, CDR2 YFSETQ. Trimming removed 1 base at V and 5 bases at J, with 17 bases between. This CDR3 has 16 residues. CDR3 residues: CASSLMGRGGEDTQYF. CDR3 sequence (DNA): TGCGCCAGCAGCTTGATGGGCAGGGGAGGGGAAGATACGCAGTATTTT.

The genes are TRBV5-1 and TRBJ1-1; D is ambiguous. The CDR3 is 15 residues long. Trimming left V 0 bases short and J 0 bases short, with 9 bases between. Germline V CDR1 and CDR2: SGHRS, YFSETQ. The CDR3 DNA reads as TGCGCCAGCAGCTTGGGACACCCAATGAACACTGAAGCTTTCTTT. Protein: CASSLGHPMNTEAFF.

The V call is TRBV6-1, the J call TRBJ2-3; D gene unclear. The CDR3 sequence is 13 residues long. The germline V gene encodes CDR1 MNHNS and CDR2 SASEGT. V was trimmed by 1 base and J by 6 bases, leaving 8 bases between them. CDR3 sequence (DNA): TGTGCCAGCAGTGAAGGGCCGCGGGATACGCAGTATTTT. Its translation: CASSEGPRDTQYF.

The chain carries TRBV5-1 and TRBJ1-4; maybe TRBD1 (5 bases). V was pared by 6 bases and J by 7 bases, with 16 bases between. This CDR3 comprises 14 residues. The germline V gene has CDR1 SGHRS and CDR2 YFSETQ. CDR3 sequence (DNA): TGCGCCAGCAAGAGGTGGGACGGGATTGAAAAACTGTTTTTT. Encoded protein: CASKRWDGIEKLFF.

This clonotype was detected only a few times. The J gene is TRBJ1-5, the V gene TRBV24-1; D uncertain. Germline CDR1 is KGHDR and CDR2 is SFDVKD. V shed 2 bases and J shed 3 bases, with 4 bases lying between them. This CDR3 has 13 amino acids. The CDR3 loop reads CATSDSVNQPQHF. The CDR3 DNA sequence: TGTGCCACCAGTGATTCTGTCAATCAGCCCCAGCATTTT.

V and J are TRBV20-1 and TRBJ2-5; D is undetermined. Trimming stripped 3 bases from V and 4 bases from J, with 12 bases between. In germline, CDR1 is DFQATT, CDR2 SNEGSKA (reference sequence). The CDR3 runs 13 residues. The CDR3 spells CSARMQAAETQYF. CDR3 in DNA: TGCAGTGCTAGGATGCAAGCCGCAGAGACCCAGTACTTC.

This clonotype was observed many times. The J gene is TRBJ2-4, the V gene TRBV20-1, with 12 bases identical to TRBD2. The CDR3 totals 16 residues. With 3 bases clipped from V and 8 bases from J, the junction kept 11 bases outside the gene matches. The germline V gene encodes CDR1 DFQATT and CDR2 SNEGSKA (reference sequence). CDR3 in DNA: TGCAGTGCTAGGACTAGCGGGGGCATAAGTCGAGACATTCAGTACTTC. This gives the protein CSARTSGGISRDIQYF.

This clonotype was counted only a few times. The chain carries TRBV9 and TRBJ1-2; D is unclear. Between the trimmed V and J ends, which lost 0 bases and 4 bases, there was a span of 10 bases. The CDR3 contains 14 residues. Germline values: CDR1 SGDLS, CDR2 YYNGEE. CDR3 in amino acids: CASSVVPRAYGYTF. CDR3 nucleotides: TGTGCCAGCAGCGTAGTCCCGAGGGCCTATGGCTACACCTTC.

The chain joins TRBV10-3 to TRBJ2-2; 8 bases align to TRBD2. This CDR3 has 17 residues. The germline CDR1 and CDR2 sequences are ENHRY and SYGVKD. The V gene end was trimmed by 10 bases and the J gene end by 0 bases; junction bases not matched to a gene: 13. CDR3 coding DNA: TGTGCCACCTCAGGACTAGCCAAACCGGCGAACACCGGGGAGCTGTTTTTT. Amino acids: CATSGLAKPANTGELFF.

V and J are TRBV2 and TRBJ2-1, with TRBD2 matching over 8 bases. Trimming at V came to 8 bases and at J to 3 bases, leaving 15 bases not matched to a gene. The CDR3 contains 17 residues. Per the germline V gene, CDR1 is SNHLY and CDR2 is FYNNEI. The CDR3 DNA follows: TGTGCCAGCGGACTCCTTACTAGCGGAGAGGGCTACAATGAGCAGTTCTTC. Translated, it gives CASGLLTSGEGYNEQFF.

This clonotype was detected a few times. This chain connects TRBV6-2 or TRBV6-3 to TRBJ2-7; 10 nucleotides line up with TRBD1. CDR1 MNHEY and CDR2 SVGEGT come from the germline V gene. Losses at the gene ends were 5 bases for V and 5 bases for J; bases not matched to a gene: 12. This CDR3 has 16 amino acids. CDR3 bases: TGTGCCAGCAGTCCCAAACTTCGGGACAGGGGCAACGAGCAGTACTTC. Protein sequence: CASSPKLRDRGNEQYF.

This clonotype showed up just once. Germline is not matched at one junction end, which may reflect a read error. The V gene is TRBV12-3 or TRBV12-4, the J gene TRBJ2-5; D is unclear. This CDR3 region has 14 residues. In DNA form, the CDR3 reads TGTGCCAGCAGCCCGGGCCGAAGCCAAGGGACCCAGTACTTC. Protein sequence: CASSPGRSQGTQYF.

The J gene is TRBJ2-1, the V gene TRBV7-2; 13 bases map to TRBD2. Germline CDR1 reads SGHTA; CDR2 reads FQGNSA. This CDR3 has 18 amino acids. J was trimmed by 2 bases and V by 3 bases; bases with no gene match: 7. For the CDR3, the DNA is TGTGCCAGCAGCTTGCGACTAGCGGGGGGATTGACCTACAATGAGCAGTTCTTC. It codes for CASSLRLAGGLTYNEQFF.

This rearrangement joins TRBV9 to TRBJ2-4; unclear D gene. Trimming took off 4 bases at V and 0 bases at J, with 14 bases between the two ends. Germline values: CDR1 SGDLS, CDR2 YYNGEE. The CDR3 contains 16 residues. CDR3 in DNA: TGTGCCAGCAGCCCAACAGACCTACCAGCCAAAAACATTCAGTACTTC. The encoded protein is CASSPTDLPAKNIQYF.

The chain couples TRBV6-2 or TRBV6-3 to TRBJ2-3, with no clear D. In germline, CDR1 is MNHEY, CDR2 SVGEGT. The V end lost 8 bases, the J end lost 2 bases, and 23 bases lay between the germline ends. The CDR3 sequence is 17 residues long. CDR3 loop: CASEIGQKRPSTDTQYF. CDR3 nucleotide sequence: TGTGCCAGCGAGATAGGGCAAAAGCGACCGTCCACAGATACGCAGTATTTT.

The gene calls are TRBV6-5 and TRBJ1-1, with D maybe TRBD1 (5 bases). Germline CDR1 and CDR2: MNHEY and SVGAGI. This CDR3 contains 14 residues. Trimming took 3 bases from V and 6 from J, leaving 14 bases between them. The CDR3 DNA follows: TGTGCCAGCAGTTATAGCCAGGGAGGAGCTGAAGCTTTCTTT. It codes for CASSYSQGGAEAFF.

This clonotype has more than one count but fewer than ten. This sequence joins TRBV5-5 and TRBJ2-2, with a weak D call TRBD1 (5 bases). The germline V gene has CDR1 SGHKS and CDR2 YYEKEE (reference sequence). The V end lost 0 bases, the J end lost 3 bases, and 15 bases lay between the germline ends. This CDR3 contains 17 residues. The DNA of the CDR3 is TGTGCCAGCAGCTTGGGTTGGAACAGGATTTACACCGGGGAGCTGTTTTTT. Its translation is CASSLGWNRIYTGELFF.

The chain couples TRBV27 to TRBJ2-1, with 8 nucleotides matching TRBD2. The V gene's germline CDR1 is MNHEY and CDR2 SMNVEV (reference sequence). The trim removed 8 bases at V and 0 bases at J, leaving 6 bases unmatched. There are 15 residues in the CDR3. The CDR3 loop reads CASRLATSSYNEQFF. The DNA of the CDR3 is TGTGCCAGCCGACTAGCGACTAGCTCCTACAATGAGCAGTTCTTC.

This clonotype was counted between two and nine times. This CDR3 reads CASIGGSRYSDNEKLFF. As DNA, the CDR3 is TGTGCCAGCATTGGAGGTTCCCGGTACAGCGATAATGAAAAACTGTTTTTT. V and J are TRBV7-8 and TRBJ1-4, with D hard to call. The V end was cut by 7 bases, the J end by 4 bases, with 22 bases between. Germline V lookup: CDR1 SGHVS, CDR2 FQNEAQ. The CDR3 extends over 17 amino acids.